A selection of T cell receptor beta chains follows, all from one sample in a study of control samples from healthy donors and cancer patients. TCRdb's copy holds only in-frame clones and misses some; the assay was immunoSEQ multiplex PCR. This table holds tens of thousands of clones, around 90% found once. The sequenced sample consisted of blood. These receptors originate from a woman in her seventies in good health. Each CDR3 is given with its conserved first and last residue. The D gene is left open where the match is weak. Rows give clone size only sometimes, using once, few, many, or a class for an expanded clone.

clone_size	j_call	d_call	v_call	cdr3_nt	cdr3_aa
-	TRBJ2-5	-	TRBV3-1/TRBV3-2	TGTGCCAGCAGCCCTACAGGGCCTGTAGAGACCCAGTACTTC	CASSPTGPVETQYF
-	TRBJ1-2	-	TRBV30	TGTGCCTGGGGAACGGGTAGGCCATTTTCCTCGGTTTACTATGGCTACACCTTC	CAWGTGRPFSSVYYGYTF
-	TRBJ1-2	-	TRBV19	TGTGCCAGTAGTACCCGGCCAGCAAAGAGGGGTGGCTACACCTTC	CASSTRPAKRGGYTF
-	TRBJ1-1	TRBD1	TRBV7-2	TGTGCCAGCAGCCTAGACAGGGTCGCTGAAGCTTTCTTT	CASSLDRVAEAFF
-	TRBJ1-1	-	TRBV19	TGTGCCAGTAGTACCAGCCAGGCTACAAACACTGAAGCTTTCTTT	CASSTSQATNTEAFF
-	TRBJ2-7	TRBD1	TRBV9	TGTGCCAGCAGCGTAGCCGGGACAGGGAACGAGCAGTACTTC	CASSVAGTGNEQYF
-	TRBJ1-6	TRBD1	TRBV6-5	TGTGCCAGCAGTTACCGGGACAGGAGTTCACCCCTCCACTTT	CASSYRDRSSPLHF
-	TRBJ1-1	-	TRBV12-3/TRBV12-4	TGTGCCAGCATCCCCGACAGTACCGCTGAAGCTTTCTTT	CASIPDSTAEAFF
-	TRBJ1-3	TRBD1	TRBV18	TGTGCCAGCTCACCTGACAGGGTTGGAAACACCATATATTTT	CASSPDRVGNTIYF
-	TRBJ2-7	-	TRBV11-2	TGTGCCAGCAGCCGAGCCGAGGGGAGCCCCTACGAGCAGTACTTC	CASSRAEGSPYEQYF
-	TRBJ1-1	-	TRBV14	TGTGCCAGCAGCTACCGGGCCAGGAACACTGAAGCTTTCTTT	CASSYRARNTEAFF
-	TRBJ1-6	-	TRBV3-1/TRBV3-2	TGTGCCAGCATCCCTAGACCCGTCTCCTATAATTCACCCCTCCACTTT	CASIPRPVSYNSPLHF
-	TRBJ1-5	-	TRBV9	TGTGCCAGCAGCGTAGGGGGAGGGCCCAATCAGCCCCAGCATTTT	CASSVGGGPNQPQHF
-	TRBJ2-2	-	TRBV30	TGTGCCTGGAGTGTAATACAGGGTGGCGGGGAGCTGTTTTTT	CAWSVIQGGGELFF
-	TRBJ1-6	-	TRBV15	TGTGCCACCAGCAGAGATTTAGAATCACCCCTCCACTTT	CATSRDLESPLHF
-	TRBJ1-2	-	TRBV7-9	TGTGCCAGCAGCTCAGCCCTGGACTATTATGGCTACACCTTC	CASSSALDYYGYTF
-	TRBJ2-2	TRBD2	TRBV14	TGTGCCAGCAGCCCAAGGACTAGCGGGAGGAACGGGGAGCTGTTTTTT	CASSPRTSGRNGELFF
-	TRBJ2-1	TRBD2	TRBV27	TGTGCCAGCAGTTATACTAGCGCCTACAATGAGCAGTTCTTC	CASSYTSAYNEQFF
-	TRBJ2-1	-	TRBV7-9	TGTGCCAGCAGCTTAGGAAATAACTACAATGAGCAGTTCTTC	CASSLGNNYNEQFF
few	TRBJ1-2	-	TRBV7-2	TGTGCCAGCAGCTCGGGCGGGGGCAGGAGTGATGGCTACACCTTC	CASSSGGGRSDGYTF
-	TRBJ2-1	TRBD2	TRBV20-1	TGCAGTGCTAGTTCCTTAGCGGGAGCGTCCTACAATGAGCAGTTCTTC	CSASSLAGASYNEQFF
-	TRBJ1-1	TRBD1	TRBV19	TGTGCCAGTAGTTCCCCGGGACAGGGGGCAACTGAAGCTTTCTTT	CASSSPGQGATEAFF
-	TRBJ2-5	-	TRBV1	TGCACCAGCAGCCAAGTTCTGCCTAGCCAAGAGACCCAGTACTTC	CTSSQVLPSQETQYF
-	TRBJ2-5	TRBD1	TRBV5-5	TGTGCCAGCAGCTTGACAGGGGACGGGACCCAGTACTTC	CASSLTGDGTQYF
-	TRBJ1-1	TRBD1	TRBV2	TGTGCCAGCAGTACCGGGACAGTGGTCCCCACTGAAGCTTTCTTT	CASSTGTVVPTEAFF
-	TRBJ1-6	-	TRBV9	TGTGCCAGCAGCGTCTCCCCCAGGGGTAGAGATTCACCCCTCCACTTT	CASSVSPRGRDSPLHF
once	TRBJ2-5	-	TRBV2	TGTGCCAGCACCCCCGGGGAGACCCAGTACTTC	CASTPGETQYF
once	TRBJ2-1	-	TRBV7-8	TGTGCCAGCAGCTTATTTGAAGGGGGGGCCTACAATGAGCAGTTCTTC	CASSLFEGGAYNEQFF
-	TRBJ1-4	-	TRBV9	TGTGCCAGCAGCGCCACTGGCCGGGACCGTCGGTTAACTAATGAAAAACTGTTTTTT	CASSATGRDRRLTNEKLFF
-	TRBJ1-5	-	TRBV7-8	TGTGCCAGCAGCTTAGGGACAGACAATCAGCCCCAGCATTTT	CASSLGTDNQPQHF
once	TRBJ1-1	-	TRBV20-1	TGCAGTGCTAGTAGGGGACCCGGGGGCACTGAAGCTTTCTTT	CSASRGPGGTEAFF
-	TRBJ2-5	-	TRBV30	TGTGCCTGGAGTACGGGACGGAAAGAGACCCAGTACTTC	CAWSTGRKETQYF
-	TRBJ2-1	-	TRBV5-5	TGTGCCAGCAGCTTCGGGACTCAAGTTGGTGAGCAGTTCTTC	CASSFGTQVGEQFF
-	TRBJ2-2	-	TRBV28	TGTGCCAGCAGCCCAGAGTTCGGGGAGCTGTTTTTT	CASSPEFGELFF
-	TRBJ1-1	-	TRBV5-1	TGCGCCAGCAGCCTTTGGGGGGGCACTGAAGCTTTCTTT	CASSLWGGTEAFF
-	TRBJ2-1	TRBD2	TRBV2	TGTGCCAGCCCGGGAGGGGAGGGGAGAACCTACGAGCTCCAGAGTGAGCAGTTCTTC	CASPGGEGRTYELQSEQFF
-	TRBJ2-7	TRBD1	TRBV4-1	TGCGCCAGCAGCCAAGAAAGCTTTAGGACAGGTTCCTACGAGCAGTACTTC	CASSQESFRTGSYEQYF
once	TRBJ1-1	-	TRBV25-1	TGTGCCACGGGACATAACACTGAAGCTTTCTTT	CATGHNTEAFF
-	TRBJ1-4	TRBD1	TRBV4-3	TGCGCCAGCAGCCAAGTTGCGCAGGGGGCAGGGGAAAAACTGTTTTTT	CASSQVAQGAGEKLFF
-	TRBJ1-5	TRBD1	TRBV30	TGTGCCTGGACGACAGGGTTGGATCAGCCCCAGCATTTT	CAWTTGLDQPQHF
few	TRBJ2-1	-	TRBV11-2	TGTGCCAGCAGCCCCAAGTCGGGGTGGGATGCTAATGAGCAGTTCTTC	CASSPKSGWDANEQFF